The 30 T cell receptor beta chains below were found in one sample sequenced in a study of cytotoxic CD8 clonotypes in ibrutinib-treated CLL. This table comes from immunoSEQ multiplex PCR, and its TCRdb copy is limited to in-frame clones, with some not included. This table has 45,000 or so clones, approximately 70% appearing once. This specimen consisted of PBMCs, obtained after 12 months of ibrutinib treatment. The receptors shown here come from a human donor with chronic lymphocytic leukemia.

This clone was picked up one time. The chain recombines TRBV19 with TRBJ1-5; a weak D match, TRBD1 (5 bases). CDR3 length: 14 residues. The germline V and J ends were trimmed by 8 bases and 7 bases, with 18 bases remaining between them. Germline assignment: CDR1 LNHDA and CDR2 SQIVND (reference sequence). The DNA for the CDR3 is TGTGCCAGTTATGATCACCAGGAGGGGCAGCCCCAGCATTTT. As protein: CASYDHQEGQPQHF.

This clone was found once. The chain recombines TRBV6-5 with TRBJ2-6; D remains unclear. Trimming took 5 bases from V and 2 from J, leaving 7 bases between them. The CDR3 spans 14 residues. Germline V gives CDR1 MNHEY, CDR2 SVGAGI. DNA of the CDR3: TGTGCCAGCAGTGACCTAACTGGGGCCAACGTCCTGACTTTC. Protein: CASSDLTGANVLTF.

The genes are TRBV19 and TRBJ1-2; D uncertain. With 4 bases removed from V and 2 bases from J, the gap between germline ends came to 14 bases. Germline CDR1 and CDR2: LNHDA and SQIVND (reference sequence). This CDR3 region has 15 residues. CDR3 region: CASSSTAVSNYGYTF. The DNA of the CDR3 is TGTGCCAGTAGTAGCACAGCCGTTTCCAACTATGGCTACACCTTC.

J is TRBJ1-1 and V is TRBV11-1; D remains unclear. The CDR3 is made up of 14 amino acids. Trimming took off 2 bases at V and 2 bases at J, with 9 bases between the two ends. Germline V lookup: CDR1 SGHAT, CDR2 FQDESV (reference sequence). The CDR3 spells CASSLTVFNTEAFF. The CDR3 nucleotides are TGTGCCAGCAGCTTAACGGTATTTAACACTGAAGCTTTCTTT.

V and J are TRBV7-8 and TRBJ2-1, with TRBD2 matching 9 bases. The V gene end was trimmed by 2 bases and the J gene end by 7 bases; junction bases not matched to a gene: 15. Germline V CDR1 and CDR2: SGHVS, FQNEAQ. CDR3 length: 18 residues. CDR3 DNA sequence: TGTGCCAGCAGCTTATTTAGCGGGAGCGGCGCCGGACCTAATGAGCAGTTCTTC. Its protein is CASSLFSGSGAGPNEQFF.

V usage is TRBV30 and J usage is TRBJ1-5; no clear D gene. The CDR3 is 14 amino acids. The ends were cut back, 1 base at V and 4 bases at J, with 11 bases in the middle. CDR1 is GTSNPN, CDR2 SVGIG, per germline (reference sequence). The CDR3 reads CAWSGTPVNQPQHF. CDR3 nucleotides: TGTGCCTGGAGTGGGACTCCAGTTAATCAGCCCCAGCATTTT.

The chain has TRBV5-6 and TRBJ1-2, with TRBD1 matching 7 bases. With 4 bases clipped from V and 8 bases from J, the junction kept 8 bases outside the gene matches. Germline CDR1 reads SGHDT; CDR2 reads YYEEEE. The CDR3 sequence is 13 residues long. CDR3 nucleotides: TGTGCCAGCAGCCGGACAGGCCCCTTAGGCTACACCTTC. It translates to CASSRTGPLGYTF.

The rearrangement joins TRBV28 to TRBJ2-7; TRBD1 matches 7 bases. The CDR3 has 15 amino acids. Losses at the gene ends were 4 bases for V and 2 bases for J; bases not matched to a gene: 8. Germline V CDR1 and CDR2: MDHEN, SYDVKM. CDR3 sequence: CASSSPWTGTYEQYF. For the CDR3, the DNA is TGTGCCAGCAGTTCCCCTTGGACAGGAACCTACGAGCAGTACTTC.

This clone was observed a few times. CDR3 nucleotides: TGTGCCAGCCGGTTAGCGGGAGGGTTCGGCGAGCAGTACTTC. The encoded protein is CASRLAGGFGEQYF. The rearrangement joins TRBV13 to TRBJ2-7; TRBD2 matches 11 bases. Germline V gene data show CDR1 as PRHDT and CDR2 as FYEKMQ (reference sequence). V trimming: 8 bases; J trimming: 6 bases; junction bases outside the gene matches: 9. This CDR3 comprises 14 residues.

The rearrangement uses TRBV7-6 and TRBJ1-4, with TRBD1 matching over 7 bases. Germline V gene sequence: CDR1 SGHVS, CDR2 FNYEAQ. This CDR3 is 16 amino acids long. V shed 1 base, J shed 7 bases, and the junction held 9 bases outside the gene matches. CDR3 bases: TGTGCCAGCAGCTTAGGAACAGGGGTGGATGGTGAAAAACTGTTTTTT. Translating gives CASSLGTGVDGEKLFF. Together with reference TRBV7-6 and TRBJ1-4, the CDR3 gives the full variable domain: GAGVSQSPRYKVTKRGQDVALRCDPISGHVSLYWYRQALGQGPEFLTYFNYEAQQDKSGLPNDRFSAERPEGSISTLTIQRTEQRDSAMYRCASSLGTGVDGEKLFFGSGTQLSVL.

This chain joins TRBV7-3 and TRBJ2-1, with TRBD2 identical over 11 bases. The CDR3 spans 15 residues. Germline values: CDR1 SGHTA, CDR2 FQGTGA. The junction had 5 bases not matched to a gene; V was cut back by 4 bases and J by 6 bases. CDR3 sequence: CASSSSGLAGNEQFF. The CDR3 nucleotides read TGTGCCAGCAGCTCCTCCGGACTAGCGGGCAATGAGCAGTTCTTC.

This chain connects TRBV28 to TRBJ2-7; D unresolved. The CDR3 has 12 amino acids. The germline gives CDR1 MDHEN, CDR2 SYDVKM. V lost 5 bases and J 4 bases, leaving 9 bases between the germline ends. The CDR3 loop reads CASSPMRYEQYF. The DNA of the CDR3 is TGTGCCAGCAGTCCCATGAGATACGAGCAGTACTTC.

V is TRBV7-2 and J is TRBJ2-5; a possible D gene is TRBD2 (6 bases). Per germline, CDR1 SGHTA and CDR2 FQGNSA. The CDR3 is 14 residues long. V lost 5 bases, J lost 2 bases, and 12 bases lay in between. CDR3 sequence (DNA): TGTGCCAGCAGCCAGCCGGGGAGGCAAGAGACCCAGTACTTC. This translates into CASSQPGRQETQYF.

This rearrangement joins TRBV6-5 to TRBJ1-5, with unresolved D. This CDR3 contains 16 residues. Germline V gives CDR1 MNHEY, CDR2 SVGAGI. V lost 0 bases and J lost 6, with 15 bases in between. CDR3 region: CASSYSSSRGGQPQHF. CDR3 DNA sequence: TGTGCCAGCAGTTACTCGTCCTCACGCGGCGGTCAGCCCCAGCATTTT.

The chain combines TRBV19 with TRBJ2-3, with TRBD2 matching 9 bases. J lost 2 bases, V lost 1 base, and 7 bases had no gene match. The CDR3 runs 17 residues. Germline V CDR1 and CDR2: LNHDA, SQIVND (reference sequence). The CDR3 spells CASSIARAGGPTDTQYF. CDR3 in DNA: TGTGCCAGTAGTATAGCTAGGGCGGGAGGGCCCACAGATACGCAGTATTTT.

This clone was observed a handful of times. This chain uses TRBV4-1 with TRBJ1-4; D unresolved. With 5 bases removed from V and 6 bases from J, the gap between germline ends came to 16 bases. This CDR3 spans 15 amino acids. Germline V gene data show CDR1 as MGHRA and CDR2 as YSYEKL. The CDR3: CASSYRPEGDEKLFF. DNA of the CDR3: TGCGCCAGCAGCTACCGCCCTGAGGGTGATGAAAAACTGTTTTTT.

The chain employs TRBV5-6 and TRBJ1-2, with D perhaps matching TRBD1 (6 bases). CDR3 size: 14 residues. The V gene lost 3 bases and the J gene lost 4 bases, with 13 bases spanning the gap. Looked up from germline, CDR1 is SGHDT and CDR2 is YYEEEE. As DNA, the CDR3 is TGTGCCAGCAGCTCCACAGGGTCGGTCTATGGCTACACCTTC. Its translation: CASSSTGSVYGYTF.

V usage is TRBV5-6 and J usage is TRBJ2-3; D assignment may be TRBD1 or TRBD2 (5 bases each). V was clipped by 4 bases and J by 0 bases, with 15 bases between them. This CDR3 has 16 amino acids. The germline gives CDR1 SGHDT, CDR2 YYEEEE. Here the CDR3 reads CASSGIRGPSTDTQYF. The CDR3, as DNA: TGTGCCAGCAGCGGCATCCGGGGCCCTAGCACAGATACGCAGTATTTT.

This clone was seen only a few times. The rearrangement links TRBV19 to TRBJ1-2, with D perhaps TRBD1 (6 bases). Germline V lookup: CDR1 LNHDA, CDR2 SQIVND (reference sequence). V was cut by 5 bases and J by 4 bases, with 20 bases left in between. The CDR3 has 16 residues. CDR3 region: CASSARTPGQSYGYTF. The DNA of the CDR3 is TGTGCCAGTAGTGCGAGAACCCCCGGACAGAGCTATGGCTACACCTTC.

This chain uses TRBV10-3 with TRBJ2-1; the D call may be TRBD1 or TRBD2 (5 bases each). Germline CDR1 is ENHRY and CDR2 is SYGVKD. V dropped 6 bases and J dropped 7 bases, with 19 bases sitting between them. This CDR3 comprises 15 residues. The CDR3 protein is CAIRARDAGRNEQFF. The CDR3 DNA reads as TGTGCCATCAGGGCCCGGGACGCAGGCAGGAATGAGCAGTTCTTC.

This clone appeared a few times. The chain has TRBV9 and TRBJ1-1, with D possibly being TRBD1 (5 bases). The V gene lost 0 bases and the J gene lost 1 base, with 10 bases spanning the gap. The CDR3 spans 15 residues. Germline V gives CDR1 SGDLS, CDR2 YYNGEE. The CDR3 sequence: CASSVAAGSNTEAFF. The CDR3 DNA is TGTGCCAGCAGCGTAGCGGCAGGGTCGAACACTGAAGCTTTCTTT.

The V and J genes are TRBV7-6 and TRBJ2-7, with 8 positions matching TRBD2. The length of the CDR3 is 15 residues. CDR1 is SGHVS and CDR2 is FNYEAQ in the germline V gene. After removal of 5 bases from V and 3 bases from J, the junction contained 9 bases not matched to a gene. The CDR3 DNA reads as TGTGCCAGCAGCCCACGAGCGGGAGTGGACTACGAGCAGTACTTC. It is translated as CASSPRAGVDYEQYF.

The rearrangement links TRBV6-5 to TRBJ2-7; D is possibly TRBD1 or TRBD2 (5 bases each). The CDR3 spans 12 residues. CDR1 is MNHEY, CDR2 SVGAGI, per germline. The V gene lost 5 bases and the J gene lost 2 bases, with 7 bases spanning the gap. The DNA of the CDR3 is TGTGCCAGCAGTGGGGGTCCCTACGAGCAGTACTTC. Amino acid sequence: CASSGGPYEQYF.

This clone was seen only a few times. The chain combines TRBV5-1 with TRBJ2-2, with TRBD2 identical over 13 bases. This CDR3 comprises 16 residues. Germline values: CDR1 SGHRS, CDR2 YFSETQ. The V and J ends lost 3 bases and 4 bases, in that order; junction bases with no gene match: 3. CDR3 in amino acids: CASSSLAGGATGELFF. The CDR3 region has the DNA TGCGCCAGCAGCTCACTAGCGGGAGGGGCCACCGGGGAGCTGTTTTTT.

This clone was detected a few times. The chain recombines TRBV6-1 with TRBJ1-2, with TRBD1 matching over 8 bases. CDR3 length: 15 residues. Germline V CDR1 and CDR2: MNHNS, SASEGT. Trimming removed 5 bases from V and 3 bases from J; junction bases left unmatched: 8. The DNA for the CDR3 is TGTGCCAGCAGTCTAGGACAGGGATGGGACTATGGCTACACCTTC. Protein product: CASSLGQGWDYGYTF.

J is TRBJ1-3 and V is TRBV4-2; no definite D call. CDR3 length: 15 amino acids. Germline V lookup: CDR1 LGHNA, CDR2 YNFKEQ. V was cut by 4 bases and J by 0 bases, with 10 bases left in between. CDR3 region: CASSRLTNSGNTIYF. DNA of the CDR3: TGTGCCAGCAGCCGTCTCACCAACTCTGGAAACACCATATATTTT.

J is TRBJ2-1 and V is TRBV11-3, with TRBD2 matching over 8 bases. Germline CDR1 is SGHNT and CDR2 is YENEEA. With V trimmed by 4 bases and J by 4 bases, 6 bases remained unmatched. The CDR3 loop spans 15 amino acids. The CDR3 DNA follows: TGTGCCAGCAGCTATAGCGGGACCCAGTACAATGAGCAGTTCTTC. This translates into CASSYSGTQYNEQFF.

This chain uses TRBV5-1 with TRBJ1-3; 9 nucleotides align to TRBD1. Trimming took 4 bases from V and 5 from J; bases not matched to a gene: 7. CDR1 SGHRS and CDR2 YFSETQ come from the germline V gene. This CDR3 has 15 residues. CDR3 bases: TGCGCCAGCAGCCCCTCGGGACAGGGACGAAACACCATATATTTT. Translated: CASSPSGQGRNTIYF.

The chain employs TRBV7-6 and TRBJ1-3; D may be TRBD1 (5 bases). Trimming removed 6 bases from V and 4 bases from J, with 10 bases in between. This CDR3 comprises 13 residues. Germline CDR1 SGHVS, CDR2 FNYEAQ. The CDR3 is CASRGGVGNTIYF. CDR3 in DNA: TGTGCCAGCAGAGGAGGGGTGGGAAACACCATATATTTT.

V gene TRBV5-1 combines with J gene TRBJ1-5, with D uncertain. V gave up 4 bases and J gave up 5 bases, with 13 bases separating them. Per the germline V gene, CDR1 is SGHRS and CDR2 is YFSETQ. This CDR3 comprises 14 residues. The CDR3 DNA sequence: TGCGCCAGCAGCCAGGACGGCCGGGATCAGCCCCAGCATTTT. It translates to CASSQDGRDQPQHF.